These 17 T cell receptor beta chains came from one sample sequenced in a study of blood T cell repertoires in COVID-19. The repertoire was sequenced with immunoSEQ multiplex PCR; TCRdb's copy has only in-frame clones and lacks some. The data show about 200,000 clones, with around 80% seen just once and over 10% held by the top ten. Sequenced: peripheral blood. The receptors here all came from a human donor in a cohort sampled during active COVID-19.

V gene TRBV20-1 combines with J gene TRBJ2-1; 8 bases line up with TRBD2. The V gene end was trimmed by 3 bases and the J gene end by 6 bases; junction bases not matched to a gene: 13. Germline V gives CDR1 DFQATT, CDR2 SNEGSKA (reference sequence). The CDR3 sequence is 16 residues long. CDR3 nucleotide sequence: TGCAGTGCTAGTGGAAGGGGGACTAGTTCGGTCAATGAGCAGTTCTTC. Its translation is CSASGRGTSSVNEQFF.

The chain has TRBV5-1 and TRBJ1-1, with TRBD1 matching 7 bases. Germline V gene data show CDR1 as SGHRS and CDR2 as YFSETQ. Losses at the gene ends were 4 bases for V and 11 bases for J; bases not matched to a gene: 8. The CDR3 covers 12 residues. CDR3 nucleotide sequence: TGCGCCAGCAGCAGTCAGACAGGGATTGCTTTCTTT. The encoded protein is CASSSQTGIAFF.

In this sample, this clone turned up a few times. The V call is TRBV5-4, the J call TRBJ1-2; D not certain. V dropped 4 bases and J dropped 7 bases, with 23 bases sitting between them. CDR3 length: 16 amino acids. Looked up from germline, CDR1 is SGHNT and CDR2 is YYREEE (reference sequence). CDR3 amino acids: CASSPGPGGLRSGYTF. CDR3 sequence (DNA): TGTGCCAGCAGCCCCGGCCCGGGAGGCCTACGGAGTGGCTACACCTTC. The full variable domain, with the rest looked up from reference TRBV5-4 and TRBJ1-2, is ETGVTQSPTHLIKTRGQQVTLRCSSQSGHNTVSWYQQALGQGPQFIFQYYREEENGRGNFPPRFSGLQFPNYSSELNVNALELDDSALYLCASSPGPGGLRSGYTFGSGTRLTVV.

This chain uses TRBV7-8 with TRBJ1-2, with TRBD1 matching 11 bases. Germline V gene data show CDR1 as SGHVS and CDR2 as FQNEAQ. This CDR3 spans 13 amino acids. The junction had 2 bases not matched to a gene; V was cut back by 5 bases and J by 6 bases. CDR3 residues: CASSRDRGNGYTF. CDR3 DNA: TGTGCCAGCAGCCGGGACAGGGGGAATGGCTACACCTTC.

J is TRBJ2-6 and V is TRBV11-3; D not certain. CDR3 length equals 15 residues. Trimming stripped 5 bases from V and 4 bases from J, with 12 bases between. Germline V gives CDR1 SGHNT, CDR2 YENEEA. The CDR3 spells CASSRRRPGANVLTF. CDR3 bases: TGTGCCAGCAGCCGGCGCAGGCCCGGGGCCAACGTCCTGACTTTC.

This clone has only one observation. In DNA, the CDR3 is TGTGCCAGCAGTTCCTCCCTGCAGATCTACGAGCAGTACTTC. It translates to CASSSSLQIYEQYF. The rearrangement uses TRBV28 and TRBJ2-7; D not certain. Trimming removed 4 bases from V and 3 bases from J, with 13 bases in between. Germline CDR1 MDHEN, CDR2 SYDVKM. CDR3 length: 14 residues.

This chain links TRBV7-9 with TRBJ1-3, with D possibly TRBD1 on 6 matching bases. Germline lookup yields CDR1 SEHNR and CDR2 FQNEAQ (reference sequence). This CDR3 comprises 15 residues. V was clipped by 6 bases and J by 4 bases, with 16 bases between them. CDR3 protein: CASRDFLQGGNTIYF. The CDR3 nucleotides read TGTGCCAGCAGGGATTTTCTACAGGGCGGAAACACCATATATTTT.

The CDR3 sequence: CASSTQIPGGNYGYTF. CDR3 DNA sequence: TGTGCCAGTAGTACCCAGATTCCAGGGGGAAACTATGGCTACACCTTC. The rearrangement joins TRBV19 to TRBJ1-2; 7 bases are a match to TRBD1. CDR1 is LNHDA and CDR2 is SQIVND in the germline V gene (reference sequence). The CDR3 spans 16 residues. With 4 bases clipped from V and 2 bases from J, the junction kept 10 bases outside the gene matches.

V gene TRBV7-9 combines with J gene TRBJ2-7; 8 nucleotides match TRBD2. This CDR3 is 15 amino acids long. V lost 8 bases and J lost 4; bases outside the gene matches: 13. The germline V gene has CDR1 SEHNR and CDR2 FQNEAQ (reference sequence). Here the CDR3 reads CASAGGGSRNYEQYF. CDR3 in DNA: TGTGCCAGCGCGGGGGGCGGCAGTAGAAATTACGAGCAGTACTTC.

This clone was found a few times. V and J are TRBV5-1 and TRBJ2-7; TRBD2 agrees at 8 bases. The J segment lost 5 bases and the V segment lost 2 bases, leaving 6 bases of the junction unmatched. The CDR3 is 14 amino acids. The V gene's germline CDR1 is SGHRS and CDR2 YFSETQ. CDR3 DNA: TGCGCCAGCAGCTTTACCGGGACTAGTGACGAGCAGTACTTC. This gives the protein CASSFTGTSDEQYF.

The CDR3 DNA reads as TGTGCCAGCAGCAAAGCGCGTATAACAGGGTATGGCTATGGCTACACCTTC. It is translated as CASSKARITGYGYGYTF. The J gene is TRBJ1-2, the V gene TRBV21-1; the table gives TRBD1 as D, unverified against the DNA. TRBV21-1 is a pseudogene. The CDR3 covers 17 residues.

This clone was detected only once. The chain links TRBV3-1 (or the pseudogene TRBV3-2) to TRBJ1-2, with no clear D. Trimming took 0 bases from V and 8 from J, leaving 10 bases between them. The CDR3 spans 13 residues. Germline values: CDR1 LGHDT, CDR2 YNNKEL (reference sequence). The CDR3: CASSQDFTDGYTF. The CDR3 DNA sequence: TGTGCCAGCAGCCAAGATTTTACAGACGGCTACACCTTC.

V and J are TRBV19 and TRBJ2-3; no definite D call. In germline, CDR1 is LNHDA, CDR2 SQIVND (reference sequence). The V and J ends lost 4 bases and 0 bases respectively, with 14 bases between them. This CDR3 is 16 amino acids long. CDR3 sequence: CASSTVQPGSTDTQYF. CDR3 sequence (DNA): TGTGCCAGTAGTACCGTGCAACCCGGGAGCACAGATACGCAGTATTTT.

The J gene is TRBJ2-6, the V gene TRBV25-1; the D is unclear. The V end was cut by 6 bases, the J end by 2 bases, with 11 bases between. The CDR3 has 15 residues. From germline, CDR1 is MGHDK and CDR2 SYGVNS. The CDR3 reads CASSAGEAGANVLTF. The CDR3 nucleotides read TGTGCCAGCAGCGCTGGTGAGGCTGGGGCCAACGTCCTGACTTTC.

This rearrangement joins TRBV10-3 to TRBJ2-5; tentative D call: TRBD2 (7 bases). V was pared by 0 bases and J by 4 bases, with 12 bases between. Germline V gives CDR1 ENHRY, CDR2 SYGVKD. The length of the CDR3 is 15 residues. DNA of the CDR3: TGTGCCATCAGTGAGTCGGCGGGGGCAGGAGAGACCCAGTACTTC. Its protein product is CAISESAGAGETQYF.

The count of this clone is one. The J gene is TRBJ2-7, the V gene TRBV7-8; TRBD2 matches 8 bases. The V gene end was trimmed by 5 bases and the J gene end by 3 bases; junction bases not matched to a gene: 9. The germline V gene encodes CDR1 SGHVS and CDR2 FQNEAQ. CDR3 size: 15 residues. The CDR3 DNA reads as TGTGCCAGCAGCCCCCTCGGGGGGGAATTCTACGAGCAGTACTTC. This codes for CASSPLGGEFYEQYF.

The chain uses TRBV20-1 and TRBJ1-3; perhaps TRBD1 as D (6 bases). This CDR3 has 14 residues. Germline assignment: CDR1 DFQATT and CDR2 SNEGSKA (reference sequence). Trimming took off 3 bases at V and 1 base at J, with 10 bases between the two ends. As DNA, the CDR3 is TGCAGTGCTAGTATCCAGGGGTCTGGAAACACCATATATTTT. Its translation: CSASIQGSGNTIYF.